This T cell receptor (beta chain) is drawn from a study of graft-versus-host responses after intestinal transplantation. CDR1 SGHTS and CDR2 YDEGEE come from the germline V gene. The V gene end was trimmed by 3 bases and the J gene end by 5 bases; junction bases not matched to a gene: 4. This CDR3 is 15 amino acids long. This table comes from immunoSEQ multiplex PCR, and its TCRdb copy is limited to in-frame clones, with some not included. The sample carries over 8,500 clones, 25% to 35% recorded once. CFSE-labeled responder cells (roughly 200,000) were plated with roughly 200,000 irradiated, violet-dye-labeled stimulator cells.

The receptor was derived from a human patient who received an intestinal transplant. The V and J genes are TRBV5-8 and TRBJ2-3; 12 positions match TRBD1. This material consisted of alloreactive CD8+ T cells from a mixed lymphocyte reaction culture, taken before intestinal transplant. Subset denoted: CFSE-low proliferating T cells sorted from approximately six-day pre-transplant mixed lymphocyte reaction (GvH or HvG direction). CDR3 loop: CASSSGQGAGDTQYF. CDR3 DNA: TGTGCCAGCAGCTCGGGACAGGGGGCGGGAGATACGCAGTATTTT. The whole variable domain, filled in from reference TRBV5-8 and TRBJ2-3, reads EAGVTQSPTHLIKTRGQQATLRCSPISGHTSVYWYQQALGLGLQFLLWYDEGEERNRGNFPPRFSGRQFPNYSSELNVNALELEDSALYLCASSSGQGAGDTQYFGPGTRLTVL.